The present entry profiles one T cell receptor beta chain with its context. Its binding antigen is unknown. Qualities for individual bases were not recorded, and no much larger clone is one base off. CDR1 and CDR2, per the germline V gene, are SGHRS and YFSETQ. The CDR3 runs 14 amino acids, cysteine and phenylalanine included. Only the CDR3 DNA is retained, 42 bases long and in frame from the first base. Trimming accounts for 3 bases at V and 6 bases at J, while the number of junction bases matched to no gene is 5. These data originate in a study of technical replicates of blood from several donors (dated by TCRdb to 2017 to 2019). Library prep was done by the immunoSEQ multiplex PCR assay. TCRdb re-hosts the immuneACCESS table, in-frame sequences only. Its copies lack some clones; in the studies checked, an unresolved V gene accounts for under half of them, and the cause for the rest is not known. For this sample there are 66,000 or so clones; roughly 97% appear just once. The ten largest clones capture approximately 0.18% of the sample.

The receptor comes from a human donor in good health. The sequenced sample was T cells isolated from PBMCs. The chain uses TRBV5-1 and TRBJ2-7; 11 junctional bases match TRBD2. The DNA is TGCGCCAGCAGCTCGACTAGCGGGACGTTCGAGCAGTACTTC. Its translation reads: CASSSTSGTFEQYF.